This entry features one T cell receptor (beta chain) sequence. Which antigen it targets is not known. Within one base of it there is no much larger clone, and no base qualities were kept. CDR1 is given as DFQATT and CDR2 as SNEGSKA, both from the germline V gene (reference sequence). V is pruned by 3 bases and J by 4 bases, leaving 6 bases of the junction without a gene match. The CDR3 measures 14 amino acids from cysteine to phenylalanine. The CDR3 DNA has 42 bases and is translated from base 1. TCRbeta CDR3 regions were amplified from genomic DNA using the immunoSEQ Assay, a bias-controlled multiplex PCR. In the authors' own workflow: Within the assay, amplification of reference gene primers was used to estimate how many nucleated cells each sample contained. To quantify the absolute abundance of each unique TCRbeta CDR3 rearrangement, sequence reads were collapsed and filtered. For each sample, productive Simpson clonality was calculated as the square root of Simpson's diversity index over productive rearrangements. TCRdb limited this immuneACCESS table to in-frame rearrangements with V and J called. A share of clones is missing; checked studies link under half to unresolved V genes, and the rest is unexplained. That table is the source of V, J and clone size, and D and trimming were worked out from the DNA. The sample table holds 100,000 to 150,000 clones, of which over 75% were seen once. 6.6% of the sample rests with the top ten.

This record belongs to a study of blood T cell repertoires in COVID-19 (TCRdb year 2020). With regard to the full study: Collaborator samples came from the United States, Italy and Spain and covered acute and convalescent phases of COVID-19. The prospective study material was composed of cDNA or gDNA derived from T cells, B-cell-depleted T cells, or PBMCs. Deeply sampled blood TCRbeta repertoires from subjects exposed to, actively infected with, or recovered from COVID-19 were included in the dataset. The repertoires were released in a freely available public database meant as a resource for research on the immune response to SARS-CoV-2. The samples were drawn from the first 160 participants of the ongoing ImmuneRACE study and from over 950 subjects provided by 6 global collaborators. Nearly every sample came with metadata listing a de-identified subject ID, COVID-19 status, age in years and sex. Where available, HLA class I and class II types were taken from metadata supplied by the sample provider and were not determined by assay-based typing. Overall study results and their limits: The amount of clinical and demographic metadata varied by source and participant and was provided uncurated.

Collaborating institutions collected whole blood in K2EDTA tubes following their own protocols. For TCRbeta analysis, collaborators shipped samples as frozen whole blood, isolated PBMCs, or DNA extracted from either of those sample types. The sequence derives from a man aged 80 or over with active or convalescent COVID-19. The sample comprised peripheral blood. This receptor chain uses TRBV20-1 and TRBJ1-5, and 7 junctional nucleotides match TRBD1. Here is the DNA: TGCAGTGCTAGTTCGGACAGGCCGAATCAGCCCCAGCATTTT. This yields the protein CSASSDRPNQPQHF.